The next 29 T cell receptor beta chains were all read from a single sample in a study of radiation and T cells in renal cell carcinoma. Sequencing was performed with immunoSEQ multiplex PCR; in TCRdb, only in-frame clones are kept and a portion is missing. The sample includes fewer than 150,000 clones, roughly 91% seen only once; the top ten take more than 5%. Time point of the sample: blood 2 weeks post-SBRT. Treatment meaning: 15 Gy SBRT to primary tumor, nephrectomy 4 weeks later. This specimen consisted of blood, obtained from a patient whose treatment included radiotherapy and nephrectomy. Receptors were obtained from a woman in her 70s with renal cell carcinoma.

The J gene is TRBJ2-1, the V gene TRBV15, with no clear D. The V gene's germline CDR1 is LNHNV and CDR2 YYDKDF (reference sequence). The CDR3 length is 13 residues. The V end lost 0 bases, the J end lost 7 bases, and 7 bases lay between the germline ends. The CDR3 sequence: CATSREDWNEQFF. The CDR3 region has the DNA TGTGCCACCAGCAGAGAGGATTGGAATGAGCAGTTCTTC.

The chain links TRBV7-6 to TRBJ2-3, with 9 nucleotides matching TRBD2. The CDR3 runs 16 residues. Trimming cost V 4 bases and J 1 base; bases outside gene matches: 6. Per the germline V gene, CDR1 is SGHVS and CDR2 is FNYEAQ. CDR3 bases: TGTGCCAGCAGCTGGCGGGGGGGCGGAGGCACAGATACGCAGTATTTT. Residues: CASSWRGGGGTDTQYF.

The rearrangement links TRBV27 to TRBJ1-5, with 8 bases matching TRBD1. CDR3 length equals 15 residues. Per the germline V gene, CDR1 is MNHEY and CDR2 is SMNVEV (reference sequence). V lost 5 bases, J lost 6 bases, and 9 bases stayed unmatched. CDR3 sequence: CASSPGGQGSQPQHF. As DNA, the CDR3 is TGTGCCAGCAGTCCTGGAGGACAGGGATCTCAGCCCCAGCATTTT.

The CDR3 sequence: CASRGVNEQFF. The DNA for the CDR3 is TGTGCCAGCAGGGGCGTAAATGAGCAGTTCTTC. The chain combines TRBV6-5 with TRBJ2-1; no definite D call. Trimming took 6 bases from V and 7 from J, leaving 7 bases between them. The germline gives CDR1 MNHEY, CDR2 SVGAGI. The CDR3 loop spans 11 amino acids.

This chain connects TRBV29-1 to TRBJ1-1; D not certain. CDR1 is SQVTM, CDR2 ANQGSEA, per germline. The CDR3 runs to 10 residues. Trimming removed 4 bases at V and 11 bases at J, with 11 bases between. The CDR3 protein is CSVVESQAFF. DNA for the CDR3: TGCAGCGTTGTGGAGTCCCAGGCTTTCTTT.

This chain links TRBV6-5 with TRBJ1-2; tentative D call: TRBD1 (6 bases). The CDR3 is made up of 12 amino acids. Germline lookup yields CDR1 MNHEY and CDR2 SVGAGI. Trimming left V 6 bases short and J 4 bases short, with 9 bases between. The CDR3 nucleotides are TGTGCCAGCAGCGACAGGAGCTATGGCTACACCTTC. Translation gives CASSDRSYGYTF.

This clone was seen a few times. The J gene is TRBJ1-1, the V gene TRBV19, with D perhaps matching TRBD1 (5 bases). The CDR3 covers 15 residues. Trimming stripped 5 bases from V and 1 base from J, with 14 bases between. Per the germline V gene, CDR1 is LNHDA and CDR2 is SQIVND (reference sequence). The CDR3 loop is CASSPTYDRNTEAFF. DNA for the CDR3: TGTGCCAGTAGTCCGACCTACGACAGGAACACTGAAGCTTTCTTT.

This sequence joins TRBV28 and TRBJ1-6, with D hard to call. The germline CDR1 and CDR2 sequences are MDHEN and SYDVKM. V gave up 0 bases and J gave up 0 bases, with 6 bases separating them. The CDR3 covers 16 residues. CDR3 sequence: CASSLWESSYNSPLHF. In DNA, the CDR3 is TGTGCCAGCAGTTTATGGGAGAGCTCCTATAATTCACCCCTCCACTTT.

The CDR3 DNA is TGTGCCAGCAGCCGACCCGCGGCCACTGAAGCTTTCTTT. Protein product: CASSRPAATEAFF. This rearrangement joins TRBV6-5 to TRBJ1-1, with D unresolved. The CDR3 is made up of 13 amino acids. Trimming took off 6 bases at V and 4 bases at J, with 12 bases between the two ends. Germline CDR1 reads MNHEY; CDR2 reads SVGAGI.

The chain recombines TRBV19 with TRBJ1-4; unclear D gene. The V gene's germline CDR1 is LNHDA and CDR2 SQIVND (reference sequence). Trimming shortened V by 5 bases and J by 8 bases, and 15 bases separated the two germline ends. This CDR3 contains 14 residues. This CDR3 is CASSDPGRREKLFF. The CDR3, as DNA: TGTGCCAGTAGTGACCCGGGTCGGAGGGAAAAACTGTTTTTT.

The V and J genes are TRBV5-1 and TRBJ1-6, with 9 bases aligning to TRBD1. CDR1 is SGHRS, CDR2 YFSETQ, per germline. The CDR3 loop spans 16 amino acids. V trimming: 2 bases; J trimming: 6 bases; junction bases outside the gene matches: 6. CDR3 DNA: TGCGCCAGCAGCTTCAACCCGGGACAGGGTAATTCACCCCTCCACTTT. Its protein is CASSFNPGQGNSPLHF.

This chain uses TRBV28 with TRBJ1-3; D unresolved. Trimming removed 3 bases at V and 0 bases at J, with 9 bases between. CDR1 MDHEN and CDR2 SYDVKM come from the germline V gene. The length of the CDR3 is 15 residues. The CDR3 loop reads CASSLVGSSGNTIYF. The CDR3 DNA sequence: TGTGCCAGCAGTTTGGTGGGGAGCTCTGGAAACACCATATATTTT.

The chain employs TRBV11-2 and TRBJ2-7; D is unresolved. V was trimmed by 0 bases and J by 1 base, leaving 7 bases between them. In germline, CDR1 is SGHAT, CDR2 FQNNGV. CDR3 length: 14 amino acids. The CDR3 is CASSLEPGSYEQYF. CDR3 DNA: TGTGCCAGCAGCTTAGAACCCGGTTCCTACGAGCAGTACTTC.

The rearrangement joins TRBV5-1 to TRBJ2-1; 13 nucleotides agree with TRBD2. Trimming removed 5 bases from V and 0 bases from J; junction bases left unmatched: 5. The CDR3 extends over 17 amino acids. Germline loops: CDR1 SGHRS, CDR2 YFSETQ. CDR3 loop: CASSRTSGGSSYNEQFF. In nucleotides, the CDR3 is TGCGCCAGCAGTAGGACTAGCGGGGGTAGCTCCTACAATGAGCAGTTCTTC.

Only one count was recorded for this clone. The CDR3 DNA is TGTGCCAGCAGCAAAGAGGCAGAGGGGTCGTATTTT. This translates into CASSKEAEGSYF. This chain uses TRBV21-1 with TRBJ1-3. TRBV21-1 is labeled a pseudogene. This CDR3 comprises 12 residues.

This clone appeared a single time. The chain combines TRBV6-4 with TRBJ1-2; no clear D. The CDR3 loop spans 13 amino acids. V was pared by 2 bases and J by 4 bases, with 8 bases between. From germline, CDR1 is MRHNA and CDR2 SNTAGT. CDR3 in DNA: TGTGCCAGCAGTGACGGCAGCCGCTATGGCTACACCTTC. It translates to CASSDGSRYGYTF.

The chain employs TRBV11-1 and TRBJ2-7, with D perhaps TRBD1 (5 bases). V lost 1 base and J 0 bases, leaving 7 bases between the germline ends. CDR1 and CDR2 from the germline V gene are SGHAT and FQDESV (reference sequence). The CDR3 has 14 amino acids. The CDR3 sequence is CASSLVGPSYEQYF. The CDR3 DNA is TGTGCCAGCAGCTTAGTGGGGCCCTCCTACGAGCAGTACTTC.

This clone was counted between two and nine times. The rearrangement links TRBV6-5 to TRBJ1-1; unclear D gene. The V gene's germline CDR1 is MNHEY and CDR2 SVGAGI. The CDR3 is 11 amino acids. V dropped 6 bases and J dropped 0 bases, with 2 bases sitting between them. CDR3 in amino acids: CASRMNTEAFF. The CDR3 bases are TGTGCCAGCAGAATGAACACTGAAGCTTTCTTT.

J is TRBJ2-2 and V is TRBV29-1, with D unresolved. Deletions cut 7 bases from V and 3 bases from J, with 15 bases between. CDR1 and CDR2 from the germline V gene are SQVTM and ANQGSEA. CDR3 length: 14 residues. The CDR3 DNA sequence: TGCAGCGCCCTGGATGCACGGGACACCGGGGAGCTGTTTTTT. This gives the protein CSALDARDTGELFF.

This chain uses TRBV9 with TRBJ2-3, with 7 positions matching TRBD2. The CDR3 contains 15 residues. From germline, CDR1 is SGDLS and CDR2 YYNGEE. Trimming at V came to 0 bases and at J to 4 bases, leaving 5 bases not matched to a gene. The CDR3 DNA is TGTGCCAGCAGCGTAGTGGGCGGGGGTCCAGATACGCAGTATTTT. Encoded protein: CASSVVGGGPDTQYF.

J is TRBJ2-1 and V is TRBV5-1; TRBD2 agrees at 13 bases. The CDR3 covers 15 residues. The junction had 5 bases not matched to a gene; V was cut back by 3 bases and J by 8 bases. Per germline, CDR1 SGHRS and CDR2 YFSETQ. In DNA, the CDR3 is TGCGCCAGCAGCTCCGGACTAGCGGGGGTATATGAGCAGTTCTTC. Amino acid sequence: CASSSGLAGVYEQFF.

This clone was seen once. CDR3 region: CASSQSADSGNTIYF. CDR3 nucleotide sequence: TGCGCCAGCAGCCAAAGTGCCGACTCTGGAAACACCATATATTTT. The chain has TRBV4-3 and TRBJ1-3; D not certain. Germline assignment: CDR1 LGHNA and CDR2 YSLEER. The CDR3 runs 15 residues. Trimming pared 2 bases from V and 0 bases from J, leaving 8 bases between.

Worth noting for this clone: One end of the junction fails to match germline, which may point to a read error. This sequence joins TRBV7-6 and TRBJ2-2; the match to TRBD2 covers 7 bases. The CDR3 totals 16 residues. Germline V lookup: CDR1 SGHVS, CDR2 FNYEAQ. The CDR3 DNA is TGTGCCAGCAGCTGTCCTCCGGGAGGCGAACACCGGGGAGCTGTTTTT. It codes for CASSCPPGGEHRGAVF.

This clone was detected only once. The chain uses TRBV6-5 and TRBJ1-1; TRBD1 matches 8 bases. Germline values: CDR1 MNHEY, CDR2 SVGAGI. The CDR3 length is 16 residues. V was pared by 3 bases and J by 3 bases, with 9 bases of the junction left unmatched. CDR3 in amino acids: CASSYGQGALDTEAFF. For the CDR3, the DNA is TGTGCCAGCAGTTATGGGCAGGGGGCGTTGGACACTGAAGCTTTCTTT.

This chain connects TRBV28 to TRBJ1-2; D is perhaps TRBD1 (6 bases). Germline values: CDR1 MDHEN, CDR2 SYDVKM. V was shortened by 3 bases and J by 1 base, with 9 bases between the two germline ends. This CDR3 comprises 14 residues. The CDR3 DNA reads TGTGCCAGCAGTTTCGGACAGTTTAACTATGGCTACACCTTC. Amino acid sequence: CASSFGQFNYGYTF.

The chain links TRBV7-6 to TRBJ1-1; D is unclear. CDR1 and CDR2 (germline): SGHVS, FNYEAQ. The CDR3 covers 14 residues. V was shortened by 3 bases and J by 0 bases, with 8 bases between the two germline ends. CDR3 loop: CASSLLGMNTEAFF. In DNA, the CDR3 is TGTGCCAGCAGCTTGTTGGGGATGAACACTGAAGCTTTCTTT.

This clone was detected only once. The rearrangement joins TRBV5-8 to TRBJ2-7, with TRBD1 matching over 8 bases. The CDR3 contains 15 residues. With 0 bases clipped from V and 4 bases from J, the junction kept 6 bases outside the gene matches. Germline CDR1 and CDR2: SGHTS and YDEGEE. The CDR3, as DNA: TGTGCCAGCAGCTTGGGAGGACAGGGTACGTACGAGCAGTACTTC. Encoded protein: CASSLGGQGTYEQYF.

The rearrangement uses TRBV6-5 and TRBJ1-1, with 9 bases fitting TRBD1. This CDR3 is built from 15 residues. CDR1 and CDR2 (germline): MNHEY, SVGAGI. Trimming cost V 4 bases and J 1 base; bases outside gene matches: 4. The CDR3 bases are TGTGCCAGCAGTTCCACAGGGGGCTGGAACACTGAAGCTTTCTTT. Translated: CASSSTGGWNTEAFF.

This clone was seen more than once but under ten times. This chain connects TRBV6-5 to TRBJ2-5, with D unresolved. The germline CDR1 and CDR2 sequences are MNHEY and SVGAGI. Between the trimmed V and J ends, which lost 0 bases and 5 bases, there was a span of 10 bases. This CDR3 has 14 residues. Written as DNA, the CDR3 is TGTGCCAGCAGTTACTCGAATCTAGGGGAGACCCAGTACTTC. This sequence encodes CASSYSNLGETQYF.